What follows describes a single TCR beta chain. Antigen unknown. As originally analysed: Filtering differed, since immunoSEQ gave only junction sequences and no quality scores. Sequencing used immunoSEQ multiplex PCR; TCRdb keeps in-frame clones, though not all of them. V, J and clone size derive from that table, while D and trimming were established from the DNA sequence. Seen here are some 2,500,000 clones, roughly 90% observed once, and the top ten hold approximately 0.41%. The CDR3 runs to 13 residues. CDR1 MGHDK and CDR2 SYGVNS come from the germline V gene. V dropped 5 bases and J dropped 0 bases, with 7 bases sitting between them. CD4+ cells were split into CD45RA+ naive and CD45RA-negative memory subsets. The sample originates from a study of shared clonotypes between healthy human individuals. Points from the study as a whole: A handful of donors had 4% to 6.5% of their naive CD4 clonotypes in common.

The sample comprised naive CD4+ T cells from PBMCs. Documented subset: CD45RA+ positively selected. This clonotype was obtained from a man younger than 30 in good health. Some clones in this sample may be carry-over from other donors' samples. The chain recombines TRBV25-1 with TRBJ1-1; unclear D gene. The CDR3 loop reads CASSPRMNTEAFF. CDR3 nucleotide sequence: TGTGCCAGCAGTCCACGGATGAACACTGAAGCTTTCTTT.